The text below deals with one T cell receptor (beta chain). Its antigen is currently not known. Base qualities are missing; no much larger clone stands one base away. The record originates from a study of shared T cell receptors in the human thymus (dated by TCRdb to about 2021). At the level of the whole study: The study examined how self-reactive, shared T-cell receptor alpha chains are generated in the human thymus.

The library came from the immunoSEQ multiplex PCR assay. TCRdb stores this immuneACCESS table with in-frame sequences only. Part of the clones is absent; in the studies checked, under half of the shortfall reflects unresolved V genes, and no reason is known for the rest. In this sample the table shows about 380,000 clones, around 93% of which occur a single time. The ten largest account for about 0.02% of the sample. From cysteine to phenylalanine, the CDR3 is 15 amino acids long. The DNA shown is the 45-base CDR3, in frame from base 1. The V end gives up 6 bases and the J end 2 bases, leaving 9 bases in the junction not matched to a gene. CDR1 is given as SGHTA and CDR2 as FQGNSA, both from the germline V gene.

This TCR derives from a human donor. The V gene is TRBV7-2 and the J gene is TRBJ2-7; 8 middle bases align to TRBD2. Specimen: thymocytes. DNA sequence: TGTGCCAGCAGATTAACCGGGACTAGGGCCTACGAGCAGTACTTC. This translates into CASRLTGTRAYEQYF.